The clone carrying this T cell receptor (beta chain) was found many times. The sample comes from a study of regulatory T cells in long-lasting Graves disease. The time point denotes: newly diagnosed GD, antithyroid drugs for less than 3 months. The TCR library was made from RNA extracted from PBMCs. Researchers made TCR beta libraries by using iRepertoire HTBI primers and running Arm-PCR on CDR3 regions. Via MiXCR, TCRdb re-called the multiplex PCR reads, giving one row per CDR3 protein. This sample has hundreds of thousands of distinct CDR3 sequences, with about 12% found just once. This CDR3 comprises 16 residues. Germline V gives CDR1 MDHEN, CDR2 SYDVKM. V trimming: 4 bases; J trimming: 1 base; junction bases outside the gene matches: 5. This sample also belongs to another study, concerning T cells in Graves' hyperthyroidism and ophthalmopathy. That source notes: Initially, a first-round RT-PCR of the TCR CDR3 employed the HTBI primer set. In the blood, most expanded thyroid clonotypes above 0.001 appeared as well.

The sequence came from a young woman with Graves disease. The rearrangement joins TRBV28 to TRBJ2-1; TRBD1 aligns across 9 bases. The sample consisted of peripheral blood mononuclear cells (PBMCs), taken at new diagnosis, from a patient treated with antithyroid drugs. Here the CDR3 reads CASSSETGGSYNEQFF. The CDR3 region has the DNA TGTGCCAGCAGTTCCGAGACAGGGGGATCCTACAATGAGCAGTTCTTC.